One and the same sample provided the 8 T cell receptor beta chains below, sequenced in a study of blood T cell repertoires in COVID-19. The method was immunoSEQ multiplex PCR; TCRdb's version includes in-frame clones alone and lacks a portion of them. The repertoire has about 170,000 clones, 70% to 85% of them found once; the top ten carry more than 10%. The material sequenced was PBMCs or T cells enriched from blood (not recorded which). The receptors here all came from a man in his fifties who had recovered from COVID-19.

This clone was recorded only once. V is TRBV30 and J is TRBJ1-1; no clear D gene. CDR3 length: 15 amino acids. Germline CDR1 is GTSNPN and CDR2 is SVGIG (reference sequence). Trimming removed 2 bases at V and 2 bases at J, with 15 bases between. The CDR3 loop is CAWSRRGGLNTEAFF. CDR3 nucleotides: TGTGCCTGGAGTAGACGCGGAGGACTTAACACTGAAGCTTTCTTT.

The rearrangement joins TRBV19 to TRBJ1-5, with TRBD1 matching over 7 bases. Germline loops: CDR1 LNHDA, CDR2 SQIVND (reference sequence). The CDR3 runs 17 residues. The ends lost 5 bases at V and 3 bases at J; junction bases unmatched: 13. CDR3 sequence (DNA): TGTGCCAGTAGTCCTCTGAAACAGGGGACTTTCAATCAGCCCCAGCATTTT. Amino acids: CASSPLKQGTFNQPQHF.

V and J are TRBV6-5 and TRBJ2-1, with a possible D match to TRBD1 (5 bases). Germline lookup yields CDR1 MNHEY and CDR2 SVGAGI. The CDR3 has 14 residues. V dropped 0 bases and J dropped 2 bases, with 5 bases sitting between them. The CDR3 reads CASSYSTAYNEQFF. CDR3 DNA sequence: TGTGCCAGCAGTTACTCGACAGCCTACAATGAGCAGTTCTTC.

This sequence joins TRBV4-3 and TRBJ2-5, with 13 bases fitting TRBD2. The CDR3 totals 16 residues. Trimming took 0 bases from V and 7 from J; bases not matched to a gene: 5. CDR1 LGHNA and CDR2 YSLEER come from the germline V gene. CDR3 bases: TGCGCCAGCAGCCAAGATAGGACTAGCGGGGGAGTGACCCAGTACTTC. It codes for CASSQDRTSGGVTQYF.

The gene calls are TRBV19 and TRBJ1-2, with 10 bases matching TRBD1. The germline V gene has CDR1 LNHDA and CDR2 SQIVND (reference sequence). J lost 6 bases, V lost 3 bases, and 4 bases had no gene match. This CDR3 region has 14 residues. The CDR3 DNA reads TGTGCCAGTAGTATTGGTGGGACAGGGGATGGCTACACCTTC. Translated, it gives CASSIGGTGDGYTF.

This chain connects TRBV18 to TRBJ2-2; the match to TRBD1 covers 7 bases. In germline, CDR1 is KGHSH, CDR2 LQKENI. The CDR3 has 15 amino acids. The V and J ends lost 2 bases and 1 base, in that order; junction bases with no gene match: 1. The CDR3 DNA sequence: TGTGCCAGCTCACCAGGACAGGAGAACACCGGGGAGCTGTTTTTT. It yields the protein CASSPGQENTGELFF.

The chain recombines TRBV13 with TRBJ1-4; 7 bases fit TRBD1. The CDR3 consists of 14 residues. Per germline, CDR1 PRHDT and CDR2 FYEKMQ (reference sequence). V lost 4 bases and J lost 8; bases outside the gene matches: 7. CDR3 DNA sequence: TGTGCCAGCAGCTACGGGACGACAGGGGAAAAACTGTTTTTT. Translating gives CASSYGTTGEKLFF.

This chain connects TRBV27 to TRBJ2-7, with TRBD1 matching 9 bases. CDR1 and CDR2 from the germline V gene are MNHEY and SMNVEV (reference sequence). The CDR3 spans 15 residues. The ends lost 8 bases at V and 2 bases at J; junction bases unmatched: 10. CDR3 residues: CASGHQDRGAYEQYF. The CDR3 DNA reads TGTGCCAGCGGGCACCAGGACAGGGGTGCCTACGAGCAGTACTTC.